One and the same sample provided the 21 T cell receptor beta chains below, sequenced in a study of cytomegalovirus exposure and HLA in healthy donors. PCR amplification relied on 60 Vbeta primers (plus 13 Jbeta primers). Measured with immunoSEQ multiplex PCR; TCRdb has only the in-frame clones, and not every one. The table has roughly 98,000 clones, approximately 80% seen once; the top ten hold over 6%. The specimen sequenced was PBMCs. The receptor source for this set is a female donor in good health and CMV-seronegative.

V is TRBV19 and J is TRBJ2-1; 8 nucleotides agree with TRBD2. Per the germline V gene, CDR1 is LNHDA and CDR2 is SQIVND (reference sequence). With 5 bases clipped from V and 4 bases from J, the junction kept 13 bases outside the gene matches. This CDR3 has 17 amino acids. CDR3 amino acids: CASSPRGGAGFYNEQFF. CDR3 sequence (DNA): TGTGCCAGTAGTCCCCGGGGGGGGGCGGGTTTTTACAATGAGCAGTTCTTC.

The CDR3 DNA follows: TGTGCCAGCAGTTCCTTTGGGACAGGAAAGGGAACTGAAGCTTTCTTT. This translates into CASSSFGTGKGTEAFF. The chain combines TRBV27 with TRBJ1-1, with 8 bases fitting TRBD1. This CDR3 comprises 16 residues. Losses at the gene ends were 4 bases for V and 5 bases for J; bases not matched to a gene: 12. Germline lookup yields CDR1 MNHEY and CDR2 SMNVEV (reference sequence).

This clone was seen a handful of times. The CDR3 reads CASSLTSGRHNEQFF. The CDR3 nucleotides are TGTGCCAGCAGCTTAACCTCTGGGAGGCACAATGAGCAGTTCTTC. This sequence joins TRBV7-2 and TRBJ2-1, with a tentative D call TRBD2 (6 bases). Germline V CDR1 and CDR2: SGHTA, FQGNSA. The V and J ends lost 2 bases and 5 bases respectively, with 13 bases between them. The CDR3 has 15 amino acids.

The chain has TRBV19 and TRBJ2-7; the D gene is possibly TRBD1 (5 bases). V was trimmed by 2 bases and J by 0 bases, leaving 8 bases between them. Per germline, CDR1 LNHDA and CDR2 SQIVND (reference sequence). The CDR3 length is 14 residues. CDR3 DNA: TGTGCCAGTAGTATACAGGGATCCTCCTACGAGCAGTACTTC. This sequence encodes CASSIQGSSYEQYF.

The V and J genes are TRBV30 and TRBJ2-2, with D perhaps TRBD1 (5 bases). The CDR3 contains 13 residues. The V and J ends lost 5 bases and 6 bases respectively, with 13 bases between them. Germline lookup yields CDR1 GTSNPN and CDR2 SVGIG (reference sequence). The CDR3 loop reads CAWLSRVSGELFF. DNA for the CDR3: TGTGCCTGGCTCAGCAGGGTATCCGGGGAGCTGTTTTTT.

The chain carries TRBV25-1 and TRBJ2-7, with a tentative D call TRBD2 (5 bases). This CDR3 contains 13 residues. Trimming removed 6 bases from V and 2 bases from J, with 11 bases in between. Germline V gene data show CDR1 as MGHDK and CDR2 as SYGVNS. The CDR3 region is CASSPEGPYEQYF. The CDR3 DNA reads as TGTGCCAGCAGCCCTGAGGGCCCCTACGAGCAGTACTTC.

This chain connects TRBV20-1 to TRBJ2-7; D unresolved. With 4 bases removed from V and 1 base from J, the gap between germline ends came to 5 bases. The length of the CDR3 is 11 residues. Germline V gives CDR1 DFQATT, CDR2 SNEGSKA (reference sequence). The CDR3 here is CSATLSYEQYF. CDR3 coding DNA: TGCAGTGCTACCCTGTCCTACGAGCAGTACTTC.

The rearrangement links TRBV7-9 to TRBJ2-1, with 8 nucleotides matching TRBD1. The CDR3 runs to 16 residues. J gave up 3 bases and V 5 bases, and 9 bases lay outside the gene matches. Germline-derived CDR1 and CDR2 are SEHNR and FQNEAQ (reference sequence). The DNA for the CDR3 is TGTGCCAGCAGCCGAGCCGGGACAGGACTCTACAATGAGCAGTTCTTC. Amino acid sequence: CASSRAGTGLYNEQFF.

The chain joins TRBV10-3 to TRBJ2-1; 10 bases map to TRBD1. Trimming cost V 6 bases and J 3 bases; bases outside gene matches: 14. The CDR3 has 18 residues. Germline V gene lookup returns CDR1 ENHRY and CDR2 SYGVKD. The CDR3 here is CAIRSSIRGTGDYNEQFF. The CDR3 DNA reads TGTGCCATCAGGAGTAGTATCCGCGGGACAGGGGACTACAATGAGCAGTTCTTC.

This sequence joins TRBV9 and TRBJ1-1, with a weak D call TRBD1 (5 bases). The CDR3 is 16 amino acids. Trimming shortened V by 5 bases and J by 3 bases, and 20 bases separated the two germline ends. The germline CDR1 and CDR2 sequences are SGDLS and YYNGEE. Here the CDR3 DNA reads TGTGCCAGCAGTGCCACAGGTGGGGGAGGCGACACTGAAGCTTTCTTT. Translated, it gives CASSATGGGGDTEAFF.

This clone was seen once. V and J are TRBV23-1 and TRBJ2-5, with D uncertain. TRBV23-1 is reported as an ORF; its role is uncertain. This CDR3 is 16 amino acids long. V was trimmed by 3 bases and J by 0 bases, leaving 14 bases between them. The CDR3 is CASSQRMLRNQETQYF. The DNA of the CDR3 is TGCGCCAGCAGTCAGAGGATGTTGAGAAACCAAGAGACCCAGTACTTC.

J is TRBJ1-3 and V is TRBV4-1; D is possibly TRBD1 (5 bases). Between the trimmed V and J ends, which lost 0 bases and 3 bases, there was a span of 12 bases. Germline CDR1 MGHRA, CDR2 YSYEKL. The CDR3 has 16 amino acids. CDR3 region: CASSQELGGYGNTIYF. CDR3 coding DNA: TGCGCCAGCAGCCAAGAACTCGGGGGGTATGGAAACACCATATATTTT.

V gene TRBV9 combines with J gene TRBJ1-3; D possibly corresponds to TRBD1 (6 bases). Trimming cost V 1 base and J 4 bases, with 15 bases left between them. Germline CDR1 SGDLS, CDR2 YYNGEE. The CDR3 has 16 residues. The CDR3 reads CASSVLSQGTGNTIYF. CDR3 in DNA: TGTGCCAGCAGCGTACTTTCACAGGGAACAGGAAACACCATATATTTT.

This clone occurred a few times. The rearrangement uses TRBV7-2 and TRBJ1-2; D gene ambiguous. The CDR3 consists of 13 residues. The V gene's germline CDR1 is SGHTA and CDR2 FQGNSA. Trimming stripped 0 bases from V and 2 bases from J, with 4 bases between. DNA of the CDR3: TGTGCCAGCAGCTTAGCCAGGAACTATGGCTACACCTTC. Protein: CASSLARNYGYTF.

The V gene is TRBV19, the J gene TRBJ2-5, with D possibly TRBD1 on 6 matching bases. The CDR3 consists of 15 residues. V was trimmed by 3 bases and J by 4 bases, leaving 15 bases between them. CDR1 and CDR2 from the germline V gene are LNHDA and SQIVND (reference sequence). The CDR3 sequence is CASSIAMDSRETQYF. In DNA form, the CDR3 reads TGTGCCAGTAGTATTGCCATGGACAGTAGAGAGACCCAGTACTTC.

The DNA of the CDR3 is TGTGCCACCAGCGACCAGGGGGCTTTTCAGCCCCAGCATTTT. Its protein is CATSDQGAFQPQHF. J is TRBJ1-5 and V is TRBV15; 8 positions agree with TRBD1. The CDR3 is 14 amino acids. Germline V gene lookup returns CDR1 LNHNV and CDR2 YYDKDF (reference sequence). V was clipped by 5 bases and J by 6 bases; unmatched bases: 6.

The V and J genes are TRBV6-1 and TRBJ2-1; weak D call: TRBD2 (5 bases). The CDR3 extends over 13 amino acids. Germline-derived CDR1 and CDR2 are MNHNS and SASEGT. Deletions cut 4 bases from V and 10 bases from J, with 14 bases between. DNA of the CDR3: TGTGCCAGCAGTGTGGACCCCCGCGGGGAGCAGTTCTTC. Amino acids: CASSVDPRGEQFF.

V and J are TRBV13 and TRBJ1-1; TRBD1 aligns across 9 bases. There are 16 residues in the CDR3. The V segment lost 5 bases and the J segment 7 bases; nucleotides outside the gene matches: 14. Per germline, CDR1 PRHDT and CDR2 FYEKMQ (reference sequence). This CDR3 reads CASSNRGRDRVNEAFF. The CDR3, as DNA: TGTGCCAGCAGCAACAGGGGTCGGGACAGGGTTAATGAAGCTTTCTTT.

The rearrangement joins TRBV5-4 to TRBJ1-4, with D uncertain. CDR3 length: 15 residues. In germline, CDR1 is SGHNT, CDR2 YYREEE (reference sequence). Trimming took 0 bases from V and 7 from J, leaving 13 bases between them. The DNA for the CDR3 is TGTGCCAGCAGCTTGGGGAGTTCCGGCGGTGAAAAACTGTTTTTT. Translation: CASSLGSSGGEKLFF.

V usage is TRBV6-1 and J usage is TRBJ1-2; the D gene is possibly TRBD1 (6 bases). The CDR3 covers 17 residues. Germline CDR1 and CDR2: MNHNS and SASEGT. The V end lost 0 bases, the J end lost 4 bases, and 18 bases lay between the germline ends. The DNA for the CDR3 is TGTGCCAGCAGTGAAGCGCGGCTACAGGGTATCGCCTATGGCTACACCTTC. It yields the protein CASSEARLQGIAYGYTF.

The rearrangement joins TRBV29-1 to TRBJ2-7, with 10 nucleotides matching TRBD2. V was pared by 4 bases and J by 1 base, with 7 bases of the junction left unmatched. This CDR3 has 15 residues. Germline V gene sequence: CDR1 SQVTM, CDR2 ANQGSEA. As DNA, the CDR3 is TGCAGCGTTGTTGTTTCTAGCGGGAGATCCTACGAGCAGTACTTC. Amino acids: CSVVVSSGRSYEQYF.